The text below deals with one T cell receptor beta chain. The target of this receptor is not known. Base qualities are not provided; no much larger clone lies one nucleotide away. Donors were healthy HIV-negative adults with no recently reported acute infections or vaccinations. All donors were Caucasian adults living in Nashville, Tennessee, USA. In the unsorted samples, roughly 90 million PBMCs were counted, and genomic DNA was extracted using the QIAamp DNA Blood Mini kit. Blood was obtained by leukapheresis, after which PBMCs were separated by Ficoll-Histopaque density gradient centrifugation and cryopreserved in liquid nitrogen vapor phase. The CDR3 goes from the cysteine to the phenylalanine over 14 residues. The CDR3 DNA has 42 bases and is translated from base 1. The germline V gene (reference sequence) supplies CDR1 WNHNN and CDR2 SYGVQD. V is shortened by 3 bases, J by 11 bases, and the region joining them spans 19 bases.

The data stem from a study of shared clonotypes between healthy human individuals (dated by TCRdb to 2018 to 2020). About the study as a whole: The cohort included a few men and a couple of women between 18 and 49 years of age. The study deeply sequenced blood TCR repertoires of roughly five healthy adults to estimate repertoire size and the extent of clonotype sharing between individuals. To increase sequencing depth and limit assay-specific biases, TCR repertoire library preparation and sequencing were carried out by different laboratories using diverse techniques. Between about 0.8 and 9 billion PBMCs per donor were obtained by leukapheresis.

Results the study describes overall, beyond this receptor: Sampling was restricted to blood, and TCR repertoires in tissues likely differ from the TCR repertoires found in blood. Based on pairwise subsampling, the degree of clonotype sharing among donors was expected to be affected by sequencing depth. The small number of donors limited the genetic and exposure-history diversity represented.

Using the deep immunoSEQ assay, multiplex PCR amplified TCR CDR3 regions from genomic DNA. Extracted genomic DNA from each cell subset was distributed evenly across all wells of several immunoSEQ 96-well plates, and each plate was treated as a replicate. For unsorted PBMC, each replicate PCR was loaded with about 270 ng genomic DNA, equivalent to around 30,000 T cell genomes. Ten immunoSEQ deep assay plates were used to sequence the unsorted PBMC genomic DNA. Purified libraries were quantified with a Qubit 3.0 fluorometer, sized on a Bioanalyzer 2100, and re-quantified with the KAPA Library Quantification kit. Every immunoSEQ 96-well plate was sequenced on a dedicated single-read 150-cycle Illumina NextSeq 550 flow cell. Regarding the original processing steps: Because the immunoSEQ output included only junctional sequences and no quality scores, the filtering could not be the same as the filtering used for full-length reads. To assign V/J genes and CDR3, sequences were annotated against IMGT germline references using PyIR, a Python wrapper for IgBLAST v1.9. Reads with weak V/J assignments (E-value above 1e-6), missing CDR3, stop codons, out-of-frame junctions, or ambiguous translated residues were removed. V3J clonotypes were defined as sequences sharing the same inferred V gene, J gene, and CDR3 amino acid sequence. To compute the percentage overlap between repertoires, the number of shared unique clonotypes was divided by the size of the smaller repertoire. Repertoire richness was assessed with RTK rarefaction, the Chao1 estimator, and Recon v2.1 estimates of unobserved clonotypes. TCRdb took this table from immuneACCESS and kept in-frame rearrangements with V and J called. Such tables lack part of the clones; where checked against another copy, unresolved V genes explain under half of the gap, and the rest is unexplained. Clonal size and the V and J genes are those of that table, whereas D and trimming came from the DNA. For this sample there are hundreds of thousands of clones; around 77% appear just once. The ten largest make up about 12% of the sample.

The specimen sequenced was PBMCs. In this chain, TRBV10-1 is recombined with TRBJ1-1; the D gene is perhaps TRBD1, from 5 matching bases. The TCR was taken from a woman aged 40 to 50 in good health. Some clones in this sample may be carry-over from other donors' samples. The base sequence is TGCGCCAGCAGTGACCCGGGGACCGGGCAGCGGGCTTTCTTT. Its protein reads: CASSDPGTGQRAFF.